This T cell receptor beta chain was sequenced in a study of cytomegalovirus exposure and HLA in healthy donors. Trimming left V 2 bases short and J 2 bases short, with 12 bases between. Germline V gene data show CDR1 as SGHVS and CDR2 as FQNEAQ. The CDR3 spans 15 residues. This clone was seen just once. The PCR ran on 60 Vbeta and 13 Jbeta primers. The repertoire was sequenced with immunoSEQ multiplex PCR; TCRdb's copy has only in-frame clones and lacks some. The data contain about 84,000 clones, around 80% of them singletons. This chain joins TRBV7-8 and TRBJ2-5; tentatively, D is TRBD2 (5 bases). Sequencing was carried out using PBMCs. The clonotype comes from a male donor in good health and CMV-seropositive. The CDR3 coding sequence is TGTGCCAGCAGCTTATCTGGAGGCCCACAAGAGACCCAGTACTTC. Protein: CASSLSGGPQETQYF.